A selection of T cell receptor beta chains follows, all from one sample in a study of a mutant IDH1 vaccine in newly diagnosed glioma. Sequenced by immunoSEQ multiplex PCR; TCRdb stores in-frame clones only, minus some. The sample comprises just under 45,000 clones, approximately 90% of which are singletons, and less than 5% rests with the top ten. For these receptors, no antigen is known. Specimen: PBMCs, collected from a glioma patient whose treatment included an IDH1 peptide vaccine. The receptors were gathered from a man between 50 and 59 years old with glioma. The CDR3 runs from the conserved cysteine through the conserved F or W. D genes are given only for firm matches. The size field is filled for only some rows; it gives once, few, many or a size class.

j_call	d_call	clone_size	v_call	cdr3_nt	cdr3_aa
TRBJ2-3	-	-	TRBV19	TGTGCCAGTAGTAAGGGATTTCGAGCGGGCACAGATACGCAGTATTTT	CASSKGFRAGTDTQYF
TRBJ2-3	TRBD2	-	TRBV2	TGTGCCAGCAGTGAAGCTCGGACTAGCGGGCCCACAGATACGCAGTATTTT	CASSEARTSGPTDTQYF
TRBJ2-1	-	-	TRBV5-1	TGCGCCAGCAGCTTACGTCCTAACAATGAGCAGTTCTTC	CASSLRPNNEQFF
TRBJ2-2	-	-	TRBV30	TGTGCCTGGAGTATAGTAGGGAGGAACACCGGGGAGCTGTTTTTT	CAWSIVGRNTGELFF
TRBJ2-3	-	-	TRBV5-4	TGTGCCAGCAGCGCCTTTGCTGGCCATCCCCCTAGCACAGATACGCAGTATTTT	CASSAFAGHPPSTDTQYF
TRBJ2-5	-	-	TRBV9	TGTGCCAGCAGCGGAAGGGGGGGGTACCAAGAGACCCAGTACTTC	CASSGRGGYQETQYF
TRBJ2-2	TRBD1	once	TRBV27	TGTGCCAGCAGTCCTCTTGGACAGGGTAACACCGGGGAGCTGTTTTTT	CASSPLGQGNTGELFF
TRBJ1-3	-	-	TRBV18	TGTGCCAGCTTTTTTTACGAGGGGAGTGGAAACACCATATATTTT	CASFFYEGSGNTIYF
TRBJ2-3	-	-	TRBV27	TGTGCCAGCAGTGCCTCGGACGAAACAGATACGCAGTATTTT	CASSASDETDTQYF
TRBJ2-5	-	-	TRBV7-8	TGTGCCAGCAGCCGAGGGCAGCAAGAGACCCAGTACTTC	CASSRGQQETQYF
TRBJ1-5	-	once	TRBV4-2	TGTGCCAGCAGCCGATATGGGGAGGTTCAGCCCCAGCATTTT	CASSRYGEVQPQHF
TRBJ1-4	-	-	TRBV7-9	TGTGCCAGCACGGGTGGAGCAACTAATGAAAAACTGTTTTTT	CASTGGATNEKLFF
TRBJ2-3	-	-	TRBV5-1	TGCGCCAGCAGCAGTTTACCTCGGGAAGATACGCAGTATTTT	CASSSLPREDTQYF
TRBJ2-3	TRBD1	-	TRBV6-4	TGTGCCAGCAGTGAGACAGGGTTTTTCGGGGATACGCAGTATTTT	CASSETGFFGDTQYF
TRBJ1-3	TRBD1	-	TRBV9	TGTGCCAGCAGCGCGACAGGGACTGGAAACACCATATATTTT	CASSATGTGNTIYF
TRBJ2-1	TRBD2	-	TRBV7-9	TGTGCCAGCAGCTTACGGCTAGCGGGCAATGAGCAGTTCTTC	CASSLRLAGNEQFF
TRBJ1-5	TRBD1	-	TRBV6-1	TGTGCCAGCAGTGAGTGGACAGGGACTTATCAGCCCCAGCATTTT	CASSEWTGTYQPQHF
TRBJ1-1	TRBD1	-	TRBV7-9	TGTGCCAGCAGACATCGGAGAGACAGGGGGCTTTTCGGAAACACTGAAGCTTTCTTT	CASRHRRDRGLFGNTEAFF
TRBJ2-7	-	-	TRBV6-6	TGTGCCAGCAGTTACCCGGCAGGCGTTACCTACGAGCAGTACTTC	CASSYPAGVTYEQYF
TRBJ2-2	TRBD1	-	TRBV5-1	TGCGCCAGCAGCTTGACGTTTAGGGGGCGCACCGGGGAGCTGTTTTTT	CASSLTFRGRTGELFF
TRBJ2-5	TRBD2	once	TRBV19	TGTGCCAGTAGCACTTTTAGCGGGGGCCAAGAGACCCAGTACTTC	CASSTFSGGQETQYF
TRBJ2-5	-	-	TRBV5-1	TGCGCCAGCAGCTCGACCGCGCACTCCACCGAGACCCAGTACTTC	CASSSTAHSTETQYF
TRBJ2-7	-	-	TRBV20-1	TGCAGTAAGACCATTGGCTACGAGCAGTACTTC	CSKTIGYEQYF
TRBJ1-4	-	-	TRBV4-1	TGCGCCAGCAGACAATACGGACAGCACGAAAAACTGTTTTTT	CASRQYGQHEKLFF
TRBJ1-1	-	-	TRBV7-6	TGTGCCAGCAGCCCCCCGTGGCCGGAGGTTGAAGCTTTCTTT	CASSPPWPEVEAFF
TRBJ1-2	-	-	TRBV11-2	TGTGCCAGCAGCTTAGTGGGTACGAACTATGGCTACACCTTC	CASSLVGTNYGYTF
TRBJ2-7	TRBD2	-	TRBV5-1	TGCGCCAGCAGCCGGACTAGCGGAACCTACGAGCAGTACTTC	CASSRTSGTYEQYF
TRBJ1-4	-	-	TRBV6-5	TGTGCCAGCAGTTACCGAACAACTAATGAAAAACTGTTTTTT	CASSYRTTNEKLFF
TRBJ2-3	TRBD2	-	TRBV10-3	TGTGCCATCAGTGGGACTAGCGGGAGCACAGATACGCAGTATTTT	CAISGTSGSTDTQYF
TRBJ2-7	TRBD1	-	TRBV4-1	TGCGCCAGCAGCCAAGGACAGGGAACCACCTACGAGCAGTACTTC	CASSQGQGTTYEQYF
TRBJ2-7	TRBD1	-	TRBV2	TGTGCCAGCAGTGAACGTCAGACAGGGGGAGAACGGTACTTC	CASSERQTGGERYF
TRBJ2-7	TRBD2	once	TRBV7-9	TGTGCCAGCAGCTCAGGGACTAGCGGGAGGGTGACCTCCTACGAGCAGTACTTC	CASSSGTSGRVTSYEQYF
TRBJ1-1	TRBD1	-	TRBV29-1	TGCAGCGGGCGATCCGGGACAGGGGCCATGAACACTGAAGCTTTCTTT	CSGRSGTGAMNTEAFF
TRBJ2-7	TRBD1	-	TRBV15	TGTGCCACCAGCAGAGACAGGGGGCACGGCGAGCAGTACTTC	CATSRDRGHGEQYF
TRBJ2-1	-	-	TRBV7-2	TGTGCCAGCAGCCTAGCTTCTGAGCAGTTCTTC	CASSLASEQFF
TRBJ2-5	TRBD2	-	TRBV5-6	TGTGCCAGCAGCTCTGGGACTAGCGGGAGGCCACTCGTAGAGACCCAGTACTTC	CASSSGTSGRPLVETQYF
TRBJ2-7	-	few	TRBV6-6	TGTGCCAGCAGGGACTACGAGCAGTACTTC	CASRDYEQYF
TRBJ1-2	-	-	TRBV20-1	TGCAGTGCTAGAGTTTGGGAAAGCTACACCTTC	CSARVWESYTF
TRBJ2-5	TRBD2	once	TRBV4-2	TGTGCCAGCAGCCCCCGTATGGGGAGGGAAGAGACCCAGTACTTC	CASSPRMGREETQYF
TRBJ1-1	-	-	TRBV27	TGTGCCAGCAGTTTATATGAGGGATCCACTGAAGCTTTCTTT	CASSLYEGSTEAFF
TRBJ1-2	TRBD1	-	TRBV5-6	TGTGCCAGCAGCTTGGTTGGGACAGGGGTTGGCTACACCTTC	CASSLVGTGVGYTF
TRBJ2-7	-	-	TRBV5-6	TGTGCCAGCAGCTCCTCAGGGAGGCAGTACTTC	CASSSSGRQYF
TRBJ2-3	-	-	TRBV5-1	TGCGCCAGCAGCCTAGGGAACCGTCCCCCAGATACGCAGTATTTT	CASSLGNRPPDTQYF
TRBJ1-5	-	-	TRBV18	TGTGCCAGCTCACCAGACGCTAATCAGCCCCAGCATTTT	CASSPDANQPQHF
TRBJ2-7	-	-	TRBV19	TGTGCCAGTAGTATAGGAACAGCCAGCTCCTACGAGCAGTACTTC	CASSIGTASSYEQYF
TRBJ1-6	TRBD1	-	TRBV27	TGTGCCAGCAGTTTTGGGCCGGGACAGGGAGCTTCCATTGTGGGGAATTCACCCCTCCACTTT	CASSFGPGQGASIVGNSPLHF
TRBJ1-4	-	once	TRBV25-1	TGTGCCAGCAGTGTGTACGCAACTAATGAAAAACTGTTTTTT	CASSVYATNEKLFF
TRBJ2-5	TRBD2	-	TRBV19	TGTGCCAGTAGTATCCAGCGGGGGGGTAGAGAGACCCAGTACTTC	CASSIQRGGRETQYF
TRBJ1-1	TRBD1	-	TRBV6-5	TGTGCCAGCAGAGAGGACAGGGATTTAACTGAAGCTTTCTTT	CASREDRDLTEAFF
TRBJ1-2	-	-	TRBV6-4	TGTGCCAGCAGTGACGCAGGGGTCGGTGGCTACACCTTC	CASSDAGVGGYTF
TRBJ1-3	-	-	TRBV14	TGTGCCAGCAGCCAAGAGTCAGGGGACGGAAACACCATATATTTT	CASSQESGDGNTIYF
TRBJ1-2	-	-	TRBV29-1	TGCAGCGTTGACATGCGCGGGCACGCGCGTGGCTACACCTTC	CSVDMRGHARGYTF
TRBJ2-7	-	-	TRBV20-1	TGCAGTGCAAGCAGGGTAATATTGCAGTACTTC	CSASRVILQYF
TRBJ2-7	TRBD2	-	TRBV11-2	TGTGCCAGCAGCTTAGTGCTGTCTAGCGGGGGTAGATACGAGCAGTACTTC	CASSLVLSSGGRYEQYF
TRBJ2-7	-	-	TRBV19	TGTGCCAGTAGCCCCCAGGGCACCTACGAGCAGTACTTC	CASSPQGTYEQYF
TRBJ1-2	-	-	TRBV9	TGTGCCAGCAGCGTAGATCTGTGGTCGTATGGCTACACCTTC	CASSVDLWSYGYTF